One sample yielded the 24 T cell receptor beta chains listed below, sequenced in a study of early T cells in non-severe SARS-CoV-2 infection. TCRdb itself ran the 5' RACE reads through MiXCR, one entry per CDR3 protein. The sample yields roughly 46,000 distinct CDR3 sequences, over 5% seen once. The sequences come from whole blood, collected at baseline. Receptor source: an adult who was a healthcare worker with PCR-confirmed SARS-CoV-2 infection or an uninfected control (not recorded which).

There are a few counts of this clonotype. The genes are TRBV18 and TRBJ2-7, with 11 bases lining up with TRBD1. The germline gives CDR1 KGHSH, CDR2 LQKENI. Trimming cost V 4 bases and J 5 bases; bases outside gene matches: 13. There are 17 residues in the CDR3. CDR3 bases: TGTGCCAGCTCACTCGATCGGACAGGGGGCGCGGTTGACGAGCAGTACTTC. Its protein product is CASSLDRTGGAVDEQYF.

The table lists this clonotype with many counts. The gene calls are TRBV24-1 and TRBJ2-7; 8 bases map to TRBD2. CDR3 length equals 16 residues. CDR1 is KGHDR, CDR2 SFDVKD, per germline. The junction had 17 bases not matched to a gene; V was cut back by 9 bases and J by 5 bases. The CDR3 loop reads CATDGGGIAGSNEQYF. CDR3 nucleotides: TGTGCCACCGACGGCGGGGGGATAGCGGGATCTAACGAGCAGTACTTC.

This clonotype was observed many times. The chain couples TRBV2 to TRBJ2-1; TRBD2 agrees at 10 bases. CDR1 and CDR2 from the germline V gene are SNHLY and FYNNEI. The J segment lost 10 bases and the V segment lost 7 bases, leaving 16 bases of the junction unmatched. The CDR3 loop spans 16 amino acids. In DNA form, the CDR3 reads TGTGCCAGCATCCAGCGGGAGGGCCAGGCCCCTCGGGAGCAGTTCTTC. As protein: CASIQREGQAPREQFF.

This clonotype has ten or more counts. The genes are TRBV20-1 and TRBJ2-3; 8 bases are a match to TRBD1. The CDR3 loop spans 14 amino acids. CDR1 is DFQATT and CDR2 is SNEGSKA in the germline V gene (reference sequence). The V segment lost 5 bases and the J segment 1 base; nucleotides outside the gene matches: 5. The CDR3 nucleotides read TGCAGTGCTCATGACAGGGGACGCACAGATACGCAGTATTTT. Protein: CSAHDRGRTDTQYF.

This clonotype was observed at least ten times. The J gene is TRBJ2-7, the V gene TRBV28; D is undetermined. Trimming removed 5 bases at V and 5 bases at J, with 13 bases between. Germline V gives CDR1 MDHEN, CDR2 SYDVKM. The CDR3 contains 13 residues. The CDR3, as DNA: TGTGCCAGCAGTGTTCTGAGTACCGACGAGCAGTACTTC. This translates into CASSVLSTDEQYF.

This clonotype came up a few times. The V call is TRBV28, the J call TRBJ2-7; TRBD1 aligns across 8 bases. Trimming took 4 bases from V and 2 from J; bases not matched to a gene: 10. From germline, CDR1 is MDHEN and CDR2 SYDVKM. This CDR3 comprises 16 residues. The CDR3: CASSSTLRDRTYEQYF. The CDR3 DNA is TGTGCCAGCAGTTCCACCTTACGGGACAGGACCTACGAGCAGTACTTC.

This clonotype was picked up many times. The chain has TRBV27 and TRBJ1-6; D ambiguous. CDR3 size: 15 residues. Germline V gene lookup returns CDR1 MNHEY and CDR2 SMNVEV (reference sequence). Trimming removed 2 bases from V and 12 bases from J, with 17 bases in between. The CDR3 protein is CASSLIASGSLPLHF. The CDR3 nucleotides read TGTGCCAGCAGTTTAATCGCTTCGGGGAGCTTACCCCTCCACTTT.

This clonotype was detected ten times or more. This chain joins TRBV28 and TRBJ1-1, with D unclear. This CDR3 is built from 12 residues. Trimming pared 1 base from V and 8 bases from J, leaving 8 bases between. Germline-derived CDR1 and CDR2 are MDHEN and SYDVKM. CDR3: CASSLFGREAFF. The CDR3 DNA sequence: TGTGCCAGCAGTTTATTCGGCAGGGAAGCTTTCTTT.

Many counts were recorded for this clonotype. V and J are TRBV25-1 and TRBJ2-7; 8 bases align to TRBD2. V shed 5 bases, J shed 3 bases, and the junction held 6 bases outside the gene matches. Germline V gene sequence: CDR1 MGHDK, CDR2 SYGVNS. This CDR3 is 14 amino acids long. The CDR3 coding sequence is TGTGCCAGCAGTCCCCGACTAGCGAGCTACGAGCAGTACTTC. Amino acid sequence: CASSPRLASYEQYF.

This clonotype was picked up many times. The chain combines TRBV6-1 with TRBJ2-7, with 7 bases matching TRBD1. The CDR3 spans 13 residues. J was trimmed by 3 bases and V by 7 bases; bases with no gene match: 6. Germline V gives CDR1 MNHNS, CDR2 SASEGT. CDR3 in amino acids: CASIKDRFYEQYF. Here the CDR3 DNA reads TGTGCCAGCATAAAGGACAGGTTCTACGAGCAGTACTTC.

This clonotype was detected only a few times. CDR3 sequence reads: CSARDPRVNQPQHF. The CDR3 coding sequence is TGCAGTGCTAGAGATCCAAGGGTGAATCAGCCCCAGCATTTT. This sequence joins TRBV20-1 and TRBJ1-5; D is unclear. V was clipped by 0 bases and J by 4 bases, with 10 bases between them. This CDR3 region has 14 residues. Germline V gene data show CDR1 as DFQATT and CDR2 as SNEGSKA (reference sequence).

The rearrangement joins TRBV6-6 to TRBJ2-7; 10 positions agree with TRBD2. The V segment lost 6 bases and the J segment 0 bases; nucleotides outside the gene matches: 2. In germline, CDR1 is MNHNY, CDR2 SVGAGI (reference sequence). This CDR3 is built from 14 residues. This CDR3 reads CASSGTSDSYEQYF. The CDR3 coding sequence is TGTGCCAGCAGCGGGACTAGCGACTCCTACGAGCAGTACTTC.

This clonotype was recorded many times. The J gene is TRBJ1-1, the V gene TRBV12-3 or TRBV12-4; D is uncertain. V was cut by 3 bases and J by 5 bases, with 22 bases left in between. This CDR3 spans 17 amino acids. CDR3 nucleotides: TGTGCCAGCAGTTTGGGATCTCCGTTGGGGTGGGGTACTGAAGCTTTCTTT. Protein: CASSLGSPLGWGTEAFF.

This clonotype was counted at least ten times. This chain uses TRBV15 with TRBJ2-1; D uncertain. This CDR3 contains 15 residues. Trimming left V 3 bases short and J 2 bases short, with 11 bases between. Germline lookup yields CDR1 LNHNV and CDR2 YYDKDF (reference sequence). The CDR3 loop is CATSSGAEAYNEQFF. Written as DNA, the CDR3 is TGTGCCACCAGCAGTGGTGCGGAAGCCTACAATGAGCAGTTCTTC.

This clonotype rates as medium-sized (0.01 to 0.1%). This chain connects TRBV12-2 to TRBJ1-1; the D segment call TRBD1 is taken from the table without a DNA check. TRBV12-2 is an annotated pseudogene. This CDR3 has 12 amino acids. In nucleotides, the CDR3 is TGTGCAAGTCGCGACAGGGGGCATGAAGCTTTCTTT. This translates into CASRDRGHEAFF.

Only one count was recorded for this clonotype. This chain uses TRBV24-1 with TRBJ2-3; D not certain. The CDR3 length is 13 residues. The germline V gene has CDR1 KGHDR and CDR2 SFDVKD. The V end was cut by 7 bases, the J end by 1 base, with 8 bases between. CDR3 nucleotides: TGTGCCACCAGAGAGGTGGGCACAGATACGCAGTATTTT. Its protein product is CATREVGTDTQYF.

This clonotype was seen at least ten times. The V call is TRBV12-3 or TRBV12-4, the J call TRBJ1-4; D gene ambiguous. This CDR3 has 16 residues. V lost 6 bases, J lost 4 bases, and 18 bases lay in between. CDR3 residues: CASSPELSGSNEKLFF. The CDR3, as DNA: TGTGCCAGCAGCCCGGAATTATCGGGCAGTAATGAAAAACTGTTTTTT.

This chain uses TRBV10-3 with TRBJ1-4, with a weak D call TRBD1 (6 bases). Trimming left V 10 bases short and J 8 bases short, with 14 bases between. The CDR3 loop spans 12 amino acids. The germline gives CDR1 ENHRY, CDR2 SYGVKD. For the CDR3, the DNA is TGTGCCACCCAGGGGATGGAGGAAAAACTGTTTTTT. Amino acid sequence: CATQGMEEKLFF.

The chain uses TRBV29-1 and TRBJ2-5, with no clear D. CDR1 SQVTM and CDR2 ANQGSEA come from the germline V gene. The V end lost 1 base, the J end lost 4 bases, and 10 bases lay between the germline ends. This CDR3 contains 13 residues. This chain's CDR3 is CSVEGFRVETQYF. CDR3 DNA: TGCAGCGTTGAAGGGTTTAGGGTAGAGACCCAGTACTTC. Together with reference TRBV29-1 and TRBJ2-5, the CDR3 gives the full variable domain: SAVISQKPSRDICQRGTSLTIQCQVDSQVTMMFWYRQQPGQSLTLIATANQGSEATYESGFVIDKFPISRPNLTFSTLTVSNMSPEDSSIYLCSVEGFRVETQYFGPGTRLLVL.

This clonotype was picked up a small number of times. The V call is TRBV5-1, the J call TRBJ2-1, with D uncertain. This CDR3 has 14 residues. Germline-derived CDR1 and CDR2 are SGHRS and YFSETQ. Trimming stripped 4 bases from V and 8 bases from J, with 16 bases between. The CDR3 bases are TGCGCCAGCAGCCCGGGTGGCATTGCGGATGAGCAGTTCTTC. Translated: CASSPGGIADEQFF.

This clonotype has at least ten counts. The chain is built from TRBV5-4 and TRBJ2-3, with TRBD2 matching over 8 bases. The CDR3 runs 16 residues. Trimming took 0 bases from V and 3 from J; bases not matched to a gene: 6. Germline V gives CDR1 SGHNT, CDR2 YYREEE (reference sequence). CDR3 protein: CASSLVERESTDTQYF. CDR3 bases: TGTGCCAGCAGCTTGGTGGAGCGGGAGTCGACAGATACGCAGTATTTT.

In this sample, this clonotype turned up a few times. V gene TRBV4-1 combines with J gene TRBJ1-2, with D tentatively TRBD1 (5 bases). The germline CDR1 and CDR2 sequences are MGHRA and YSYEKL. V was clipped by 0 bases and J by 2 bases, with 13 bases between them. This CDR3 contains 16 residues. The CDR3 region is CASSQDSAGNNYGYTF. As DNA, the CDR3 is TGCGCCAGCAGCCAAGATTCGGCAGGGAACAACTATGGCTACACCTTC.

This clonotype was recorded at least ten times. The rearrangement joins TRBV30 to TRBJ1-4, with D possibly being TRBD1 (5 bases). This CDR3 has 15 amino acids. Between the trimmed V and J ends, which lost 2 bases and 7 bases, there was a span of 17 bases. Germline CDR1 and CDR2: GTSNPN and SVGIG (reference sequence). In DNA form, the CDR3 reads TGTGCCTGGAGTCCGCCGCTCACAGGACCTGAAAAACTGTTTTTT. This codes for CAWSPPLTGPEKLFF.

This clonotype was counted ten times or more. The V gene is TRBV20-1, the J gene TRBJ2-3, with D possibly matching TRBD1 (7 bases). V lost 0 bases and J 3 bases, leaving 16 bases between the germline ends. This CDR3 is 16 amino acids long. Per the germline V gene, CDR1 is DFQATT and CDR2 is SNEGSKA (reference sequence). The DNA of the CDR3 is TGCAGTGCTAGAGATGAAGGGGGCCGGGAGACAGATACGCAGTATTTT. Its translation is CSARDEGGRETDTQYF.